This TCR beta chain appears in the sequencing data of a study of T cell repertoires in ileal Crohn's disease. On this clone: Its antigen remains unidentified.

Germline V gene data show CDR1 as SGHRS and CDR2 as YFSETQ. The CDR3 consists of 15 residues. V shed 3 bases and J 2 bases; nucleotides not matched to a gene: 7. Assay: immunoSEQ multiplex PCR; the TCRdb copy retains only in-frame clones and omits some. This sample has about 11,000 clones, with 79% found just once. Findings of the study overall: Sorted CD8 T cells held more high-frequency clones than CD4.

Time point noted: neoterminal ileum biopsy at postoperative endoscopy, about 6 months after surgery. This TCR derives from an adult with Crohn's disease. This rearrangement joins TRBV5-1 to TRBJ1-1, with TRBD1 identical over 7 bases. The specimen was ileal tissue. This chain's CDR3 is CASSSLGQANTEAFF. Written as DNA, the CDR3 is TGCGCCAGCAGCTCGCTAGGACAGGCCAACACTGAAGCTTTCTTT.